This TCR beta chain originates from a study of beta chain features in type 1 diabetes. General study findings and limits: Significant though moderate, a shortening of TCRB CDR3s appeared in all four CD4+ subsets of Type 1 diabetes patients.

V was shortened by 5 bases and J by 1 base, with 8 bases between the two germline ends. Germline V gives CDR1 GTSNPN, CDR2 SVGIG (reference sequence). This CDR3 spans 12 amino acids. The isolated RNA, all of it, was reverse transcribed, so expressed TCRB transcripts were what got sequenced. The data were produced by immunoSEQ multiplex PCR, yet TCRdb's version contains in-frame clones alone and is incomplete. This table holds over 650,000 clones, about 14% found once. Remarks on this clone: Its antigen is currently unknown.

The collection from each donor was one heparinised blood draw averaging roughly 100 mL. The chain couples TRBV30 to TRBJ1-1; no reliable D call. This TCR derives from a man younger than 35 with type 1 diabetes. Sequencing was done on a sample of naive CD4+ T cells from blood. CDR3 in amino acids: CAWGRRNTEAFF. CDR3 nucleotides: TGTGCCTGGGGGCGGCGGAACACTGAAGCTTTCTTT.